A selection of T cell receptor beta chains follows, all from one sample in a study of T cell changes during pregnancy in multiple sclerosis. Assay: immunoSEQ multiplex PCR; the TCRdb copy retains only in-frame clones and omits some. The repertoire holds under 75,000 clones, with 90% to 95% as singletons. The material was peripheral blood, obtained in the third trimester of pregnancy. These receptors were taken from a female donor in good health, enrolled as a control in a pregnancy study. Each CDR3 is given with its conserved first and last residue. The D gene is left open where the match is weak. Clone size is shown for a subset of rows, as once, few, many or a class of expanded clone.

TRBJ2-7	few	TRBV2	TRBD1	TGTGCCAGTTTTTACAGGGGAAGCGAGCAGTACTTC	CASFYRGSEQYF
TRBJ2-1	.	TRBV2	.	TGTGCCAGCAAGGGGACTGCAGGTAGTGTCAATGAGCAGTTCTTC	CASKGTAGSVNEQFF
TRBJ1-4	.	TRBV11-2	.	TGTGCCAGCAGCCCCAGGGGCTTTGCAACTAATGAAAAACTGTTTTTT	CASSPRGFATNEKLFF
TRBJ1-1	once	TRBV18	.	TGTGCCAGCTCACTGGCCCCGGAGACTGAAGCTTTCTTT	CASSLAPETEAFF
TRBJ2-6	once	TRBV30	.	TGTGCCTGGGGTCAGGAATCTGGGGCCAACGTCCTGACTTTC	CAWGQESGANVLTF
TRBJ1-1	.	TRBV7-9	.	TGTGCCAGCAGCTTAGCCGGAGCGGGGGCGAACACTGAAGCTTTCTTT	CASSLAGAGANTEAFF
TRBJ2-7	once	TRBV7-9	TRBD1	TGTGCCAGCAGCTTATTTGGGGCAGGGGGCGGGTACGAGCAGTACTTC	CASSLFGAGGGYEQYF
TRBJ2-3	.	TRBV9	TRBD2	TGTGCCAGCAGCTCCTCAGCGGGGGCAGATACGCAGTATTTT	CASSSSAGADTQYF
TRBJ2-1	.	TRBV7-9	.	TGTGCCAGCAAACCCCTAGAATCCGAATCGAGGAGCAATGAGCAGTTCTTC	CASKPLESESRSNEQFF
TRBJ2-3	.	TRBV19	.	TGTGCCAGTAGAGGCGTCGAGGCCCCAGATACGCAGTATTTT	CASRGVEAPDTQYF
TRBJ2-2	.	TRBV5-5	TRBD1	TGTGCCAGCAGCTTGCGACAGGGATCAACCGGGGAGCTGTTTTTT	CASSLRQGSTGELFF
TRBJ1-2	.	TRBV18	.	TGTGCCAGCTCACCGGCCTTCGTCCCGGGTACCTTC	CASSPAFVPGTF
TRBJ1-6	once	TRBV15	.	TGTGCCACCAGCAGATCGAGGGCAGCACCCCTCCACTTT	CATSRSRAAPLHF
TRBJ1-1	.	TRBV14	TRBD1	TGTGCCAGCAGCCAAGATCTGGTGGACAGGGAAGCTTTCTTT	CASSQDLVDREAFF
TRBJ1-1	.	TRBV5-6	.	TGTGCCAGCAGCTTAACAGGGTGGGCTGAAGCTTTCTTT	CASSLTGWAEAFF
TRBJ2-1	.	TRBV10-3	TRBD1	TGTGCCATCAGTGAAGGACAGGGTTGGGGCGATGAGCAGTTCTTC	CAISEGQGWGDEQFF
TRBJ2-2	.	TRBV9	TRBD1	TGTGCCAGCAGCACCCGGGACAGGGGGCTAAACACCGGGGAGCTGTTTTTT	CASSTRDRGLNTGELFF
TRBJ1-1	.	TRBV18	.	TGTGCCAGCTCACCCAATTCGCTGGGAGGTATGAACACTGAAGCTTTCTTT	CASSPNSLGGMNTEAFF
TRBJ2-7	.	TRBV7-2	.	TGTGCCAGCAGCTTAAACAGGGAGGGGTCCTACGAGCAGTACTTC	CASSLNREGSYEQYF
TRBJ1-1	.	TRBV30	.	TGTGCCTGGGCGCCGGGACAATGGAACACTGAAGCTTTCTTT	CAWAPGQWNTEAFF
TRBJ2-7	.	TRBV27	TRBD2	TGTGCCAGCAGTCCAGGACTAGCGGGGGACCAGTACTTC	CASSPGLAGDQYF
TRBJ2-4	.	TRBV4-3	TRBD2	TGCGCCAGCAGCCAAGATCGGGGGGGGAAAAACATTCAGTACTTC	CASSQDRGGKNIQYF
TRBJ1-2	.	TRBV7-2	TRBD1	TGTGCCAGCAGCACGAGACAGGGGAAATATGGCTACACCTTC	CASSTRQGKYGYTF
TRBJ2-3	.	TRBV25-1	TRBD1	TGTGCCAGCAGTGTCGACAGGGGGCTCCAACCAGATACGCAGTATTTT	CASSVDRGLQPDTQYF
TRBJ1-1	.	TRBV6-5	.	TGTGCTACAAGCGGGGCGGCCCTCAACACTGAAGCTTTCTTT	CATSGAALNTEAFF
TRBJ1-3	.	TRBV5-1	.	TGCGCCAGCACCAATGCCGGGAAATCTGGAAACACCATATATTTT	CASTNAGKSGNTIYF
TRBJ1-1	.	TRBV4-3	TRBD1	TGCGCCAGCAGCCAGTCCGGACAGGGCACCACTGAAGCTTTCTTT	CASSQSGQGTTEAFF
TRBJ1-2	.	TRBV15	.	TGTGCCACCAGCCACAAAGGCGGGTTCCCTCAAGTCTATGGCTACACCTTC	CATSHKGGFPQVYGYTF
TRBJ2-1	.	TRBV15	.	TGTGCCACCCTTTCCCCGGGGGATGAGCAGTTCTTC	CATLSPGDEQFF
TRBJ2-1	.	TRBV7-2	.	TGTGCCAGCAGCTTATACGGGAGCTCCTACAATGAGCAGTTCTTC	CASSLYGSSYNEQFF
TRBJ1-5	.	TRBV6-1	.	TGTGCCAGCAGTGAATTCGGCAGGGAGGATCAGCCCCAGCATTTT	CASSEFGREDQPQHF
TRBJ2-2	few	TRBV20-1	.	TGCAGTGCTAGAGATCTCGGGGAGCTGTTTTTT	CSARDLGELFF
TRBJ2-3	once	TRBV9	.	TGTGCCAGCAGCGTAAGGCGGTGGAAACTTCTCACAGATACGCAGTATTTT	CASSVRRWKLLTDTQYF
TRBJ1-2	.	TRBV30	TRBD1	TGTGCCTGGAGTGCCCCCTCCGACAGGGTCCTCTATGGCTACACCTTC	CAWSAPSDRVLYGYTF
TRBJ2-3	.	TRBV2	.	TGTGCCAACCGGGACATCAACGCAGATACGCAGTATTTT	CANRDINADTQYF
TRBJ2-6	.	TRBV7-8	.	TGTGCCAGCCCCCGGGGGGCCTCTGGGGCCAACGTCCTGACTTTC	CASPRGASGANVLTF
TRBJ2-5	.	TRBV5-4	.	TGTGCCAGCAGCTTGGCCTTTGGCGGGGGCGGGGAGACCCAGTACTTC	CASSLAFGGGGETQYF
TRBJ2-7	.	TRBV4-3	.	TGCGCCAGCAGCCAAGGGGTCGGGGGAGTTTCCTACGAGCAGTACTTC	CASSQGVGGVSYEQYF
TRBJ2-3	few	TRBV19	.	TGTGCCAGTAGTATAGGAGACTCGGATACGCAGTATTTT	CASSIGDSDTQYF
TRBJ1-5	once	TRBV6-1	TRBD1	TGTGCCAGCAGTGAAGCTAAAAATTCAGGGGGAATTCAGCCCCAGCATTTT	CASSEAKNSGGIQPQHF
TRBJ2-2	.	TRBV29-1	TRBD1	TGCAGCGTACTGGGGACAGGGGGCAGGACCGGGGAGCTGTTTTTT	CSVLGTGGRTGELFF
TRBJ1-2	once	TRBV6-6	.	TGTGCCAGCACTGCCACGGACAGCTATGGCTACACCTTC	CASTATDSYGYTF
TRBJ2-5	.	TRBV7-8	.	TGTGCCAGCAGCCTAGAGCCGACAGGACCCAAGGAGACCCAGTACTTC	CASSLEPTGPKETQYF
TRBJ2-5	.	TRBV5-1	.	TGCGCCAGCAGCTCCCGGGAAGAGACCCAGTACTTC	CASSSREETQYF
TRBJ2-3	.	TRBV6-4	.	TGTGCCAGCAGTGAGGCCAGGACAGATACGCAGTATTTT	CASSEARTDTQYF
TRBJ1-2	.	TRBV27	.	TGTGCCAGCAGTCCTCAGGGCTATGGCTACACCTTC	CASSPQGYGYTF
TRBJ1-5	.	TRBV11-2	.	TGTGCCAGCAGGCCTAATTTAAATAGCAATCAGCCCCAGCATTTT	CASRPNLNSNQPQHF
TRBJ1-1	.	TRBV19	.	TGTGCCAGTAGCCCCCAGGTGAACACTGAAGCTTTCTTT	CASSPQVNTEAFF
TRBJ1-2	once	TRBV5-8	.	TGTGCCAGCAGCTTATCGCAGACGGGGTATGGCTACACCTTC	CASSLSQTGYGYTF
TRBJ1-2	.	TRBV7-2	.	TGTGCCAGCAGCTTACAGATTAACTATGGCTACACCTTC	CASSLQINYGYTF
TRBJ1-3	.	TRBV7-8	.	TGTGCCAGCAGCTTAGGTACAACCGGAAACACCATATATTTT	CASSLGTTGNTIYF
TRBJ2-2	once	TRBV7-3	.	TGTGCCAGCAGCCGAAGTCGATCCGAGGGCGGGGAGCTGTTTTTT	CASSRSRSEGGELFF
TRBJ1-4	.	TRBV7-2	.	TGTGCCAGCAGCTTAGACCGGAAGCGGGCGGGTGAAAAACTGTTTTTT	CASSLDRKRAGEKLFF
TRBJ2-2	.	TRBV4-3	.	TGCGCCAGCAGCCGAGAGGCGACTAACACCGGGGAGCTGTTTTTT	CASSREATNTGELFF
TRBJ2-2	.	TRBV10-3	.	TGTGCCATCAGCGACAAGATTGCGAACACCGGGGAGCTGTTTTTT	CAISDKIANTGELFF
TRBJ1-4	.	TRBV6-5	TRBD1	TGTGCCAGCAGTTACGGGGAGTCAGGACAGGATGAAAAACTGTTTTTT	CASSYGESGQDEKLFF